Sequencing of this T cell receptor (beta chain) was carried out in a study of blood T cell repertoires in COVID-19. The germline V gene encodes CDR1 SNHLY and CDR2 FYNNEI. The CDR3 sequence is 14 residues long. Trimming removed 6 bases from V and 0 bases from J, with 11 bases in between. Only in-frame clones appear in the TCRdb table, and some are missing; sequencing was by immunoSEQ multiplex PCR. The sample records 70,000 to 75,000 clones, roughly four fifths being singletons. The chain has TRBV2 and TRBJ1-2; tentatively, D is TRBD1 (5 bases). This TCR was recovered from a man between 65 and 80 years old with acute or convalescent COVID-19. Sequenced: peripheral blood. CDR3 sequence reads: CASRPGGANYGYTF. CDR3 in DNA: TGTGCCAGCAGACCCGGGGGGGCTAACTATGGCTACACCTTC.